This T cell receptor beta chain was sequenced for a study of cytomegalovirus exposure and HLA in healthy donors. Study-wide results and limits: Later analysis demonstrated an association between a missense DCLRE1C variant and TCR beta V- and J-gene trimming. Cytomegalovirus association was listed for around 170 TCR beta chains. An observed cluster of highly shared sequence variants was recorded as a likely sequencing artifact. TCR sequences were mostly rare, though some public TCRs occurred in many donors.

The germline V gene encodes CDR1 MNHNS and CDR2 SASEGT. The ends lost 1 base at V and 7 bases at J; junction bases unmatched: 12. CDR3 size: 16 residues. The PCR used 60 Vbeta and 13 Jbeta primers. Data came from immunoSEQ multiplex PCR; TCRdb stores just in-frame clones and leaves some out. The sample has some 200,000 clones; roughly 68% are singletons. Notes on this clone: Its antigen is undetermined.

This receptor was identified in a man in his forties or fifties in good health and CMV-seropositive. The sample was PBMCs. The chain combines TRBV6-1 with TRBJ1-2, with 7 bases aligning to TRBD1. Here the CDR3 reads CASSEGTGLFFGGYTF. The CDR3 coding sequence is TGTGCCAGCAGTGAAGGGACAGGCCTTTTTTTTGGTGGCTACACCTTC.